One sample yielded the 2 T cell receptor beta chains listed below, sequenced in a study of CD8 T cells in Susac syndrome. Reverse transcription of roughly 0.45 to 1 ug RNA was carried out with random hexamers. TCRdb analysed the immunoSEQ multiplex PCR reads with MiXCR anew, one entry per CDR3 protein. Of approximately 120,000 distinct CDR3 sequences listed, just under 95% are singletons. The sample consisted of CD4+ T cells from PBMCs. All receptors derive from a human donor in good health.

This chain joins TRBV14 and TRBJ1-2; 11 bases match TRBD1. This CDR3 has 13 residues. Trimming took 4 bases from V and 6 from J; bases not matched to a gene: 1. Germline V gene lookup returns CDR1 SGHDN and CDR2 FVKESK. The CDR3 DNA reads as TGTGCCAGCAGCCGGGACAGGGGGAATGGCTACACCTTC. Translated: CASSRDRGNGYTF.

The chain joins TRBV10-3 to TRBJ2-5; tentatively, D is TRBD1 (6 bases). From germline, CDR1 is ENHRY and CDR2 SYGVKD. This CDR3 has 18 amino acids. Trimming shortened V by 4 bases and J by 4 bases, and 25 bases separated the two germline ends. CDR3 region: CAISGRGATAKARETQYF. CDR3 DNA sequence: TGTGCCATCAGTGGCAGGGGAGCAACTGCAAAAGCTCGAGAGACCCAGTACTTC.